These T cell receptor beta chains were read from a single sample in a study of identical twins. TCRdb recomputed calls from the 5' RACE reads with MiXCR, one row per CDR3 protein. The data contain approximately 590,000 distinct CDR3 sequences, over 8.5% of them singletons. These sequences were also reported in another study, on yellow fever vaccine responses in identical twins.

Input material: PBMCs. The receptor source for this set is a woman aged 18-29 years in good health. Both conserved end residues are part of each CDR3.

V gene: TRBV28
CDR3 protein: CASSLFAGLADTGELFF

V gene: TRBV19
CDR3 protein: CASSIGQGFSYEQYF

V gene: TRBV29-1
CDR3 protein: CSVGRGRGYEQYF

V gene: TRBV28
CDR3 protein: CASSEGMANSPLHF

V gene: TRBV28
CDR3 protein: CASSLGVNLRTDTQYF

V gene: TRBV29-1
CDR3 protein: CSVPTQGAGETQYF

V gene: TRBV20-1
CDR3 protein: CCARLAGMRHTGELFF

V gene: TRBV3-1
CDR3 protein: CASTGLATNEQFF

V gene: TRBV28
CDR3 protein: CASSLGGSGEQYF

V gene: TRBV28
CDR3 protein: CASSFLNYRVPEAFF

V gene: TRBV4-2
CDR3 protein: CASSQDPSEGPAKNIQYF

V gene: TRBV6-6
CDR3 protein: CASTLSEDTQYF

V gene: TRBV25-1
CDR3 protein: CASSDLAVETQYF

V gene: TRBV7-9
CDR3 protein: CASSLAGAYGYTF

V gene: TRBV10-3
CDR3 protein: CAIRQGADEQYF

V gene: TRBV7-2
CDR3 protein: CASSLDRLADYNEQFF

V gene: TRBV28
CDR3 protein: CASSFVLLYEQYF

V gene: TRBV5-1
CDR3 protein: CASSLNPGLAADYGYTF

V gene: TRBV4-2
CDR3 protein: CASSQDSPGLGGNEQFF

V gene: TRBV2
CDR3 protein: CASKDRGGTGELFF

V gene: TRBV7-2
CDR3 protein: CASSLVFYEQFF

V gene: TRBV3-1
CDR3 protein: CASSPRTGFSNEQFF

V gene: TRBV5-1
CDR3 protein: CASSLDGQGIGEQYF

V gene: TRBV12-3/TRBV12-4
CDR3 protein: CASTIQSSEQFF

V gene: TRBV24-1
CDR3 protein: CATSDSGTSNEQFF

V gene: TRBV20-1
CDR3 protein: CSASSGRWRTDTQYF

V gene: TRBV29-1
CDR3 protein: CSVGQGWAGEGANVLTF